Following are 21 T cell receptor beta chains from one sample sequenced in a study of blood T cells in healthy people across ages. It was with a sample-barcoded 5' primer and a J-beta primer mix that a second PCR of roughly 7 to 11 cycles was run. TCRdb processed the 5' RACE reads anew with MiXCR; each CDR3 protein has one entry. The sample has over 700,000 distinct CDR3 sequences, 25% seen once; the top ten hold under 9.5%. The same data also contributed to another study, on T cells of mothers and their children.

Sequencing was carried out using blood. These receptors were taken from a boy aged 5 to 17 in good health.

V and J are TRBV6-1 and TRBJ2-2, with TRBD1 matching 7 bases. The germline V gene has CDR1 MNHNS and CDR2 SASEGT. The CDR3 sequence is 15 residues long. The V segment lost 8 bases and the J segment 3 bases; nucleotides outside the gene matches: 9. CDR3 in DNA: TGTGCCAGCTGGGTCTACACAGGGGACACCGGGGAGCTGTTTTTT. Residues: CASWVYTGDTGELFF.

This clonotype was seen many times. One end of the junction does not line up with germline, which may come from a read error. This chain connects TRBV29-1 to TRBJ2-1, with 11 bases identical to TRBD2. Germline V gene lookup returns CDR1 SQVTM and CDR2 ANQGSEA. The CDR3 consists of 15 residues. The CDR3 sequence: CSVEGWLAGGAEQFF. CDR3 DNA sequence: TGCAGCGTAGAAGGTTGGCTAGCGGGAGGCGCTGAGCAGTTCTTC.

This chain connects TRBV29-1 to TRBJ1-3; D not certain. Germline assignment: CDR1 SQVTM and CDR2 ANQGSEA. The V gene lost 0 bases and the J gene lost 4 bases, with 4 bases spanning the gap. This CDR3 has 12 residues. Here the CDR3 DNA reads TGCAGCGTTGAAGATCGAGGAAACACCATATATTTT. It is translated as CSVEDRGNTIYF. Supplemented by reference TRBV29-1 and TRBJ1-3, the full variable domain reads SAVISQKPSRDICQRGTSLTIQCQVDSQVTMMFWYRQQPGQSLTLIATANQGSEATYESGFVIDKFPISRPNLTFSTLTVSNMSPEDSSIYLCSVEDRGNTIYFGEGSWLTVV.

This rearrangement joins TRBV4-2 to TRBJ2-7, with D perhaps given as TRBD1 or TRBD2 (5 bases each). The ends were cut back, 3 bases at V and 2 bases at J, with 14 bases in the middle. The CDR3 has 15 amino acids. Looked up from germline, CDR1 is LGHNA and CDR2 is YNFKEQ. CDR3 nucleotide sequence: TGTGCCAGCAGCCACCCCGGGACCGACACCTACGAGCAGTACTTC. Protein product: CASSHPGTDTYEQYF.

This clonotype was counted only a few times. The chain has TRBV11-3 and TRBJ2-3, with D perhaps TRBD1 or TRBD2 (5 bases each). The CDR3 sequence is 16 residues long. Between the trimmed V and J ends, which lost 5 bases and 0 bases, there was a span of 15 bases. Per the germline V gene, CDR1 is SGHNT and CDR2 is YENEEA. CDR3: CASSGGPTVSTDTQYF. As DNA, the CDR3 is TGTGCCAGCAGCGGGGGACCCACCGTAAGCACAGATACGCAGTATTTT. The variable domain in full, with the rest retrieved from reference TRBV11-3 and TRBJ2-3, is EAGVVQSPRYKIIEKKQPVAFWCNPISGHNTLYWYLQNLGQGPELLIRYENEEAVDDSQLPKDRFSAERLKGVDSTLKIQPAELGDSAVYLCASSGGPTVSTDTQYFGPGTRLTVL.

This clonotype was detected only a few times. The chain combines TRBV4-1 with TRBJ2-5; D perhaps matches TRBD1 (5 bases). The end of the DNA is better explained by TRBJ2-7, so the J call may be wrong. CDR3 size: 15 residues. CDR1 and CDR2 from the germline V gene are MGHRA and YSYEKL. In nucleotides, the CDR3 is TGCGCCAGCAGCCAAGTGGACAAGGCCAGCTACGAGCAGTACTTC. Translation: CASSQVDKASYEQYF.

The rearrangement uses TRBV20-1 and TRBJ2-1; D is undetermined. Looked up from germline, CDR1 is DFQATT and CDR2 is SNEGSKA (reference sequence). The CDR3 totals 11 residues. Trimming cost V 4 bases and J 6 bases, with 7 bases left between them. The CDR3 DNA follows: TGCAGTGCTAACTTCCCCAATGAGCAGTTCTTC. It codes for CSANFPNEQFF.

This chain links TRBV27 with TRBJ2-5; 7 bases agree with TRBD1. Judging by the DNA end, TRBJ2-7 fits better; the J call may be wrong. The CDR3 runs to 14 residues. CDR1 MNHEY and CDR2 SMNVEV come from the germline V gene (reference sequence). For the CDR3, the DNA is TGTGCCAGCAGGCCGACAGGGTATGTTGGCGAGCAGTACTTC. Translating gives CASRPTGYVGEQYF.

This clonotype showed up just a few times. The genes are TRBV7-6 and TRBJ2-3, with 9 bases identical to TRBD2. The CDR3 loop spans 15 amino acids. CDR1 is SGHVS and CDR2 is FNYEAQ in the germline V gene. V gave up 4 bases and J gave up 6 bases; unmatched junction bases: 8. CDR3 residues: CASSSLAGDDDTQYF. The CDR3 DNA follows: TGTGCCAGCAGCTCTTTAGCGGGAGATGACGATACGCAGTATTTT. Variable domain in full (rest from reference TRBV7-6 and TRBJ2-3): GAGVSQSPRYKVTKRGQDVALRCDPISGHVSLYWYRQALGQGPEFLTYFNYEAQQDKSGLPNDRFSAERPEGSISTLTIQRTEQRDSAMYRCASSSLAGDDDTQYFGPGTRLTVL.

V and J are TRBV2 and TRBJ2-1; 9 bases are shared with TRBD2. CDR1 and CDR2 from the germline V gene are SNHLY and FYNNEI. V was clipped by 7 bases and J by 6 bases; unmatched bases: 7. The CDR3 is 14 residues long. The CDR3 reads CASIAGGGGNEQFF. In DNA, the CDR3 is TGTGCCAGCATCGCGGGGGGGGGCGGCAATGAGCAGTTCTTC. The full variable domain, completed using reference TRBV2 and TRBJ2-1, is EPEVTQTPSHQVTQMGQEVILRCVPISNHLYFYWYRQILGQKVEFLVSFYNNEISEKSEIFDDQFSVERPDGSNFTLKIRSTKLEDSAMYFCASIAGGGGNEQFFGPGTRLTVL.

This clonotype was recorded many times. The chain has TRBV7-9 and TRBJ2-2; D not certain. The CDR3 covers 13 residues. The germline V and J ends were trimmed by 4 bases and 2 bases, with 5 bases remaining between them. CDR1 and CDR2 (germline): SEHNR, FQNEAQ (reference sequence). DNA of the CDR3: TGTGCCAGCAGCTCAGTCAACACCGGGGAGCTGTTTTTT. Translation gives CASSSVNTGELFF.

This clonotype occurred a few times. The genes are TRBV7-9 and TRBJ2-7; D possibly matches TRBD1 or TRBD2 (5 bases each). The ends were cut back, 5 bases at V and 5 bases at J, with 16 bases in the middle. The germline V gene has CDR1 SEHNR and CDR2 FQNEAQ (reference sequence). CDR3 length: 14 amino acids. CDR3 sequence reads: CASSVLGAPNEQYF. The CDR3 region has the DNA TGTGCCAGCAGCGTACTAGGGGCTCCCAACGAGCAGTACTTC. The full variable domain, in which reference TRBV7-9 and TRBJ2-7 provide the parts outside the CDR3, is DTGVSQNPRHKITKRGQNVTFRCDPISEHNRLYWYRQTLGQGPEFLTYFQNEAQLEKSRLLSDRFSAERPKGSFSTLEIQRTEQGDSAMYLCASSVLGAPNEQYFGPGTRLTVT.

This clonotype was seen more than once but under ten times. For the CDR3, the DNA is TGCGCCAGCACCACAACAGGGCAAGGAGATACGCAGTATTTT. Encoded protein: CASTTTGQGDTQYF. The V gene is TRBV5-1, the J gene TRBJ2-3, with D maybe TRBD1 (6 bases). V was cut by 6 bases and J by 5 bases, with 16 bases left in between. The CDR3 length is 14 residues. Germline assignment: CDR1 SGHRS and CDR2 YFSETQ.

The chain has TRBV21-1 and TRBJ2-1; TRBD2 is taken as the D call from the table, unchecked against the DNA. TRBV21-1 corresponds to a pseudogene. The CDR3 is 15 residues long. CDR3 sequence: CASSSGGRSSNEQFF. In DNA, the CDR3 is TGTGCCAGCAGCTCGGGGGGGAGAAGTTCGAATGAGCAGTTCTTC.

This clonotype has just a few counts. The chain combines TRBV12-3 or TRBV12-4 with TRBJ2-3; 8 nucleotides agree with TRBD2. V shed 5 bases and J 0 bases; nucleotides not matched to a gene: 7. The CDR3 is made up of 16 amino acids. This CDR3 is CASSASGGTSTDTQYF. The CDR3 DNA follows: TGTGCCAGCAGTGCAAGCGGGGGTACTAGCACAGATACGCAGTATTTT.

The rearrangement uses TRBV11-2 and TRBJ2-5; 9 bases align to TRBD1. The length of the CDR3 is 15 residues. CDR1 and CDR2 (germline): SGHAT, FQNNGV. J gave up 5 bases and V 5 bases, and 9 bases lay outside the gene matches. The DNA of the CDR3 is TGTGCCAGCAGCCAGGGACAGGGAGTCCGTGAGACCCAGTACTTC. Translated: CASSQGQGVRETQYF.

This clonotype was seen only a few times. This sequence joins TRBV4-1 and TRBJ1-1; the D is unclear. The germline gives CDR1 MGHRA, CDR2 YSYEKL. V was cut by 0 bases and J by 0 bases, with 11 bases left in between. This CDR3 has 16 residues. Written as DNA, the CDR3 is TGCGCCAGCAGCCAAGATCTGCGACTCATGAACACTGAAGCTTTCTTT. This codes for CASSQDLRLMNTEAFF.

The chain joins TRBV20-1 to TRBJ2-1; possible D gene TRBD2, 6 bases. The V gene lost 0 bases and the J gene lost 2 bases, with 14 bases spanning the gap. The germline V gene has CDR1 DFQATT and CDR2 SNEGSKA (reference sequence). The CDR3 totals 16 residues. DNA of the CDR3: TGCAGTGCTAGAGATCCCCGGCTAGCGACCTACAATGAGCAGTTCTTC. Encoded protein: CSARDPRLATYNEQFF.

The chain carries TRBV15 and TRBJ1-4, with unresolved D. The ends were cut back, 0 bases at V and 5 bases at J, with 10 bases in the middle. This CDR3 spans 15 amino acids. Germline V CDR1 and CDR2: LNHNV, YYDKDF (reference sequence). CDR3 sequence reads: CATSRDWRINEKLFF. CDR3 sequence (DNA): TGTGCCACCAGCAGAGATTGGCGGATAAATGAAAAACTGTTTTTT.

The V call is TRBV7-3, the J call TRBJ2-7; no clear D gene. CDR3 length: 14 amino acids. V was pared by 5 bases and J by 5 bases, with 16 bases between. Germline lookup yields CDR1 SGHTA and CDR2 FQGTGA. The CDR3 sequence is CASSPTGYAHEQYF. In DNA, the CDR3 is TGTGCCAGCAGCCCTACCGGCTACGCACACGAGCAGTACTTC.

This CDR3 reads CASSHGGAGGRTDTQYF. The CDR3 DNA follows: TGTGCCAGCAGCCACGGAGGAGCGGGCGGGCGAACAGATACGCAGTATTTT. The chain couples TRBV11-2 to TRBJ2-3, with D possibly TRBD2 on 6 matching bases. Deletions cut 5 bases from V and 3 bases from J, with 21 bases between. The CDR3 covers 17 residues. Germline V gene data show CDR1 as SGHAT and CDR2 as FQNNGV.